This T cell receptor (beta chain) was sequenced during a study of T cells in Graves' hyperthyroidism and ophthalmopathy. Study-wide results and limits: From stable hyperthyroidism, ophthalmopathy was separated by a 13 V-J model. Appearing also in blood were most of the thyroid clonotypes expanded above 0.001. Onset of ophthalmopathy came a median approximately 6.9 months after the model predicted it.

Diagnostic assessment was based on clinical symptoms, serum thyroxine and TRAb, thyroid ultrasound and orbital computed tomography. To note about this clonotype: Its antigen is unknown.

Researchers amplified the TCR beta CDR3 regions from RNA transcripts. The TCR CDR3 was amplified in a first-round RT-PCR using the HTBI primer set. One entry per CDR3 protein results from TCRdb running MiXCR on the multiplex PCR reads. The table includes over 450,000 distinct CDR3 sequences, 13% to 15% detected once. Sequencing was performed on blood. The sequence was obtained from a woman between 18 and 29 years old with Graves' hyperthyroidism.

CDR3 in DNA: TGTGCCAGTAGTCGGCCAGGGACTAATGAAAAACTGTTTTTT. It is translated as CASSRPGTNEKLFF. The J gene is TRBJ1-4, the V gene TRBV19; a possible D gene is TRBD1 (5 bases). The CDR3 loop spans 14 amino acids. CDR1 and CDR2 from the germline V gene are LNHDA and SQIVND (reference sequence). Trimming removed 5 bases at V and 2 bases at J, with 9 bases between.